Each of the 9 T cell receptor beta chains below was sequenced from the same sample in a study of blood T cell repertoires in COVID-19. Clones were sequenced by immunoSEQ multiplex PCR, and TCRdb holds only the in-frame ones, with some missing. This table holds under 250,000 clones, roughly 80% found once. Sequencing was done on a sample of PBMCs or T cells enriched from blood (not recorded which). The receptors were gathered from a woman between 40 and 50 years old with acute COVID-19.

The chain employs TRBV5-1 and TRBJ1-2, with D uncertain. The CDR3 runs 15 residues. V lost 0 bases and J 6 bases, leaving 15 bases between the germline ends. Germline V gene lookup returns CDR1 SGHRS and CDR2 YFSETQ. CDR3 DNA: TGCGCCAGCAGCTTGGATATAGCGCCGGTAGATGGCTACACCTTC. Residues: CASSLDIAPVDGYTF.

V is TRBV10-3 and J is TRBJ1-1; 8 positions match TRBD1. V lost 5 bases and J lost 7; bases outside the gene matches: 9. Germline assignment: CDR1 ENHRY and CDR2 SYGVKD. The CDR3 has 14 amino acids. CDR3 sequence: CAISPVGQGLEAFF. CDR3 nucleotide sequence: TGTGCCATCAGTCCCGTCGGACAGGGCCTTGAAGCTTTCTTT.

The gene calls are TRBV10-1 and TRBJ2-3; no firm D call. The CDR3 loop spans 13 amino acids. The V and J ends lost 1 base and 3 bases respectively, with 5 bases between them. Per germline, CDR1 WNHNN and CDR2 SYGVQD (reference sequence). CDR3 residues: CASSEFPTDTQYF. In nucleotides, the CDR3 is TGCGCCAGCAGTGAGTTTCCAACAGATACGCAGTATTTT.

The chain has TRBV7-6 and TRBJ2-3; TRBD2 aligns across 8 bases. The CDR3 is 16 residues long. Trimming removed 5 bases from V and 2 bases from J; junction bases left unmatched: 9. Germline V gene data show CDR1 as SGHVS and CDR2 as FNYEAQ. Here the CDR3 DNA reads TGTGCCAGCAGCCCCTCCGCTAGCGGGCTCACAGATACGCAGTATTTT. It yields the protein CASSPSASGLTDTQYF.

V usage is TRBV5-4 and J usage is TRBJ2-3, with a weak D call TRBD2 (7 bases). This CDR3 spans 14 amino acids. Germline CDR1 and CDR2: SGHNT and YYREEE (reference sequence). V shed 2 bases and J shed 6 bases, with 13 bases lying between them. The CDR3 bases are TGTGCCAGCAGCTTAAACAGGGAGGGTGATACGCAGTATTTT. Encoded protein: CASSLNREGDTQYF.

The chain combines TRBV30 with TRBJ1-2; a weak D match, TRBD1 (6 bases). CDR1 and CDR2 (germline): GTSNPN, SVGIG (reference sequence). This CDR3 comprises 14 residues. V shed 0 bases and J shed 6 bases, with 14 bases lying between them. The DNA of the CDR3 is TGTGCCTGGAGTGTAATCCAGGGGCTTGATGGCTACACCTTC. Translated, it gives CAWSVIQGLDGYTF. Filled out from reference TRBV30 and TRBJ1-2, the complete variable domain reads SQTIHQWPATLVQPVGSPLSLECTVEGTSNPNLYWYRQAAGRGLQLLFYSVGIGQISSEVPQNLSASRPQDRQFILSSKKLLLSDSGFYLCAWSVIQGLDGYTFGSGTRLTVV.

The chain is built from TRBV9 and TRBJ2-1; tentatively, D is TRBD1 (5 bases). The germline V and J ends were trimmed by 2 bases and 4 bases, with 7 bases remaining between them. In germline, CDR1 is SGDLS, CDR2 YYNGEE. This CDR3 contains 13 residues. The CDR3 is CASSVQGYNEQFF. The DNA of the CDR3 is TGTGCCAGCAGCGTCCAGGGATACAATGAGCAGTTCTTC.

This clone came up once. The chain has TRBV18 and TRBJ1-5; no firm D call. V was pared by 5 bases and J by 3 bases, with 14 bases between. Germline V gene data show CDR1 as KGHSH and CDR2 as LQKENI. The CDR3 is made up of 15 amino acids. CDR3 bases: TGTGCCAGCTCAGCCGACACCTACGTCAATCAGCCCCAGCATTTT. It translates to CASSADTYVNQPQHF. Full variable domain (remainder filled in from reference TRBV18 and TRBJ1-5): NAGVMQNPRHLVRRRGQEARLRCSPMKGHSHVYWYRQLPEEGLKFMVYLQKENIIDESGMPKERFSAEFPKEGPSILRIQQVVRGDSAAYFCASSADTYVNQPQHFGDGTRLSIL.

Here the CDR3 DNA reads TGCAGCGCTGTTCGGATTAGCGGGGGGCCGGGGGAGACCCAGTACTTC. It encodes CSAVRISGGPGETQYF. This sequence joins TRBV29-1 and TRBJ2-5; 10 bases map to TRBD2. V lost 7 bases to trimming and J lost 5 bases; unmatched junction nucleotides: 16. Germline CDR1 SQVTM, CDR2 ANQGSEA. CDR3 length: 16 amino acids.